A selection of T cell receptor beta chains follows, all from one sample in a study of OX40 agonist ivuxolimab in advanced cancers. Sequencing used immunoSEQ multiplex PCR; TCRdb keeps in-frame clones, though not all of them. The sample contains 75,000 to 100,000 clones, roughly 87% of which appear only once. Sequences were derived from CD4+ or CD8+ T cells sorted from blood, sampled in a trial of the OX40 agonist ivuxolimab. The source is an adult with an advanced solid tumor such as melanoma, head and neck, liver or kidney cancer. The CDR3 runs from the conserved cysteine through the conserved F or W. A D gene is named only where the DNA matches it firmly. Size is stated for part of the rows, as once, few or many counts, or as a class when the clone is expanded.

D gene: .
clone size: .
J gene: TRBJ2-7
V gene: TRBV7-2
CDR3 DNA: TGTGCCAGCAGCTTAAATCCGGGGGCCCTCTACGAGCAGTACTTC
CDR3 protein: CASSLNPGALYEQYF

D gene: TRBD1
clone size: .
J gene: TRBJ2-1
V gene: TRBV7-2
CDR3 DNA: TGTGCCAGCAGCTTAGACAGGGGAAGTTACAATGAGCAGTTCTTC
CDR3 protein: CASSLDRGSYNEQFF

D gene: .
clone size: .
J gene: TRBJ1-1
V gene: TRBV5-1
CDR3 DNA: TGCGCCAGCAGTCGGGACCTGAACACTGAAGCTTTCTTT
CDR3 protein: CASSRDLNTEAFF

D gene: .
clone size: once
J gene: TRBJ2-7
V gene: TRBV29-1
CDR3 DNA: TGCAGCGTTCAGAGGGGCAGCCCGCCCTACGAGCAGTACTTC
CDR3 protein: CSVQRGSPPYEQYF

D gene: .
clone size: .
J gene: TRBJ2-1
V gene: TRBV4-3
CDR3 DNA: TGCGCCAGCAGCCAAGTTTTATCCAGGGAGCAGTTCTTC
CDR3 protein: CASSQVLSREQFF

D gene: .
clone size: .
J gene: TRBJ1-2
V gene: TRBV18
CDR3 DNA: TGTGCCAGCTCGCCAGATCAGGGTGGCTATGGCTACACCTTC
CDR3 protein: CASSPDQGGYGYTF

D gene: .
clone size: .
J gene: TRBJ2-1
V gene: TRBV6-4
CDR3 DNA: TGTGCCAGCACCTCCGGGAATGAGCAGTTCTTC
CDR3 protein: CASTSGNEQFF

D gene: .
clone size: .
J gene: TRBJ2-1
V gene: TRBV11-2
CDR3 DNA: TGTGCCAGCAGCCAAAAATCAGGACGGTTTGGGAATGAGCAGTTCTTC
CDR3 protein: CASSQKSGRFGNEQFF

D gene: .
clone size: .
J gene: TRBJ1-1
V gene: TRBV4-3
CDR3 DNA: TGCGCCAGCAGCCAAGAGACTTTCTTTCTAGGGGGCACTGAAGCTTTCTTT
CDR3 protein: CASSQETFFLGGTEAFF

D gene: .
clone size: .
J gene: TRBJ1-1
V gene: TRBV7-6
CDR3 DNA: TGTGCCAGCGCCAGGGCAGGGGAAGCTTTCTTT
CDR3 protein: CASARAGEAFF

D gene: .
clone size: .
J gene: TRBJ1-1
V gene: TRBV15
CDR3 DNA: TGTGCCACCAGCAGAGATCGTTCCGGCCTTGAAGCTTTCTTT
CDR3 protein: CATSRDRSGLEAFF

D gene: .
clone size: .
J gene: TRBJ1-5
V gene: TRBV6-5
CDR3 DNA: TGTGCCAGCAGCCCCGGGCTAGACAATCAGCCCCAGCATTTT
CDR3 protein: CASSPGLDNQPQHF

D gene: TRBD2
clone size: .
J gene: TRBJ2-1
V gene: TRBV4-2
CDR3 DNA: TGTGCCAGCAGCCAAGATAGGACTAGCGATGAGCAGTTCTTC
CDR3 protein: CASSQDRTSDEQFF

D gene: .
clone size: .
J gene: TRBJ1-3
V gene: TRBV9
CDR3 DNA: TGTGCCAGCAGCGCGCAACCGTCTAGCTCTGGAAACACCATATATTTT
CDR3 protein: CASSAQPSSSGNTIYF

D gene: TRBD1
clone size: .
J gene: TRBJ1-2
V gene: TRBV2
CDR3 DNA: TGTGCCAGCAGTGAATTTGGCTGGGACAGTGGCTACACCTTC
CDR3 protein: CASSEFGWDSGYTF

D gene: .
clone size: .
J gene: TRBJ1-1
V gene: TRBV5-1
CDR3 DNA: TGCGCCAGCGCCCATGGGGGTAGCACTGAAGCTTTCTTT
CDR3 protein: CASAHGGSTEAFF

D gene: .
clone size: .
J gene: TRBJ2-5
V gene: TRBV9
CDR3 DNA: TGTGCCAGCAGCGCACGGACTGTCGGGGCCCAGTACTTC
CDR3 protein: CASSARTVGAQYF

D gene: .
clone size: .
J gene: TRBJ2-3
V gene: TRBV25-1
CDR3 DNA: TGTGCAGAGACCCGGACAGGGAGGGATGATACGCAGTATTTT
CDR3 protein: CAETRTGRDDTQYF

D gene: .
clone size: few
J gene: TRBJ1-5
V gene: TRBV10-3
CDR3 DNA: TGTGCCATCAGCCCGACCGGACAGCCCCAGCATTTT
CDR3 protein: CAISPTGQPQHF

D gene: .
clone size: few
J gene: TRBJ1-1
V gene: TRBV18
CDR3 DNA: TGTGCCAGCTCACCATCTTACAGGAACACTGAAGCTTTCTTT
CDR3 protein: CASSPSYRNTEAFF

D gene: .
clone size: .
J gene: TRBJ1-2
V gene: TRBV7-8
CDR3 DNA: TGTGCCAGCAGCTTACTACCAGGAGCTAACTATGGCTACACCTTC
CDR3 protein: CASSLLPGANYGYTF

D gene: TRBD1
clone size: once
J gene: TRBJ2-3
V gene: TRBV7-2
CDR3 DNA: TGTGCCAGCAGCTCGGGACAGACAGATACGCAGTATTTT
CDR3 protein: CASSSGQTDTQYF

D gene: .
clone size: .
J gene: TRBJ2-7
V gene: TRBV6-1
CDR3 DNA: TGTGCCAGCAACACGGGACACCCCTACGAGCAGTACTTC
CDR3 protein: CASNTGHPYEQYF

D gene: .
clone size: .
J gene: TRBJ1-5
V gene: TRBV5-5
CDR3 DNA: TGTGCCAGCAGCTTGGCGCCCCAGGCCAACAATCAGCCCCAGCATTTT
CDR3 protein: CASSLAPQANNQPQHF

D gene: .
clone size: few
J gene: TRBJ1-5
V gene: TRBV5-8
CDR3 DNA: TGTGCCAGCAGCTTGGCCGAGGATCAGCCCCAGCATTTT
CDR3 protein: CASSLAEDQPQHF

D gene: TRBD1
clone size: .
J gene: TRBJ2-2
V gene: TRBV7-3
CDR3 DNA: TGTGCCAGCAGCTTTGGACAGGGGAACACCGGGGAGCTGTTTTTT
CDR3 protein: CASSFGQGNTGELFF

D gene: .
clone size: .
J gene: TRBJ1-2
V gene: TRBV19
CDR3 DNA: TGTGCCAGTACCAGGGACGGGGCAGGCCCTAGGGGCTACACCTTC
CDR3 protein: CASTRDGAGPRGYTF

D gene: .
clone size: .
J gene: TRBJ1-1
V gene: TRBV5-5
CDR3 DNA: TGTGCCAGCAGCTTGGCCGTTGGCCTTAATGAAGCTTTCTTT
CDR3 protein: CASSLAVGLNEAFF

D gene: .
clone size: .
J gene: TRBJ1-1
V gene: TRBV27
CDR3 DNA: TGTGCCAGCAGTTTATCAGTTACACAGAGTAAAGCTTTCTTT
CDR3 protein: CASSLSVTQSKAFF

D gene: TRBD1
clone size: .
J gene: TRBJ1-5
V gene: TRBV2
CDR3 DNA: TGTGCCAGCAGCGAAGCGTGGGACAGAGAACAGCCCCAGCATTTT
CDR3 protein: CASSEAWDREQPQHF

D gene: .
clone size: .
J gene: TRBJ1-2
V gene: TRBV29-1
CDR3 DNA: TGCAGCGTTACCGGGACATCCATTAACTATGGCTACACCTTC
CDR3 protein: CSVTGTSINYGYTF

D gene: .
clone size: few
J gene: TRBJ1-6
V gene: TRBV19
CDR3 DNA: TGTGCCAGTAGTGGGCAGTCCAATTCACCCCTCCACTTT
CDR3 protein: CASSGQSNSPLHF

D gene: TRBD1
clone size: .
J gene: TRBJ2-7
V gene: TRBV5-4
CDR3 DNA: TGTGCCAGCAGCTCTCGAGACAGGGGCTACGAGCAGTACTTC
CDR3 protein: CASSSRDRGYEQYF

D gene: .
clone size: .
J gene: TRBJ2-1
V gene: TRBV10-3
CDR3 DNA: TGTGCCATCAGCCAGAACAGGGAAGTTGGGTCGGAGCAGTTCTTC
CDR3 protein: CAISQNREVGSEQFF

D gene: .
clone size: .
J gene: TRBJ1-6
V gene: TRBV25-1
CDR3 DNA: TGTGCCAGCAGTGACCCGGGTAGAGGTGCGAGTTCACCCCTCCACTTT
CDR3 protein: CASSDPGRGASSPLHF

D gene: TRBD2
clone size: .
J gene: TRBJ2-3
V gene: TRBV4-3
CDR3 DNA: TGCGCCAGCAGCCAGGCTCCTAGCGGGGGGGCGGCAGATACGCAGTATTTT
CDR3 protein: CASSQAPSGGAADTQYF

D gene: .
clone size: few
J gene: TRBJ1-1
V gene: TRBV9
CDR3 DNA: TGTGCCAGCAGCGTAGTTAACACTGAAGCTTTCTTT
CDR3 protein: CASSVVNTEAFF

D gene: .
clone size: .
J gene: TRBJ1-1
V gene: TRBV4-2
CDR3 DNA: TGTGCCAGCAGCCAAGCAGACCGGGCGGTTACTGAAGCTTTCTTT
CDR3 protein: CASSQADRAVTEAFF

D gene: TRBD1
clone size: .
J gene: TRBJ2-7
V gene: TRBV7-9
CDR3 DNA: TGTGCCAGCAGCTTACCTCACAGACAGGGACCCTACGAGCAGTACTTC
CDR3 protein: CASSLPHRQGPYEQYF

D gene: .
clone size: .
J gene: TRBJ1-2
V gene: TRBV5-4
CDR3 DNA: TGTGCCAGCAGCTTGACCGGATATGGCTACACCTTC
CDR3 protein: CASSLTGYGYTF

D gene: .
clone size: .
J gene: TRBJ2-2
V gene: TRBV5-4
CDR3 DNA: TGTGCCAGCAGCCCGCCGGACTATAACACCGGGGAGCTGTTTTTT
CDR3 protein: CASSPPDYNTGELFF

D gene: TRBD1
clone size: .
J gene: TRBJ2-3
V gene: TRBV6-5
CDR3 DNA: TGTGCCAGCAGGACAGGGGATGCCACAGATACGCAGTATTTT
CDR3 protein: CASRTGDATDTQYF

D gene: TRBD1
clone size: .
J gene: TRBJ1-4
V gene: TRBV5-4
CDR3 DNA: TGTGCCAGCAGCATTGGACAGGGGAATAATGAAAAACTGTTTTTT
CDR3 protein: CASSIGQGNNEKLFF

D gene: .
clone size: .
J gene: TRBJ2-2
V gene: TRBV2
CDR3 DNA: TGTGCCAGCAGTTACACGGACAGAAACGGGGAGCTGTTTTTT
CDR3 protein: CASSYTDRNGELFF

D gene: TRBD1
clone size: once
J gene: TRBJ1-5
V gene: TRBV5-6
CDR3 DNA: TGTGCCAGCAGCGACAGGGGACGAGGCCAGCCCCAGCATTTT
CDR3 protein: CASSDRGRGQPQHF

D gene: .
clone size: .
J gene: TRBJ1-1
V gene: TRBV28
CDR3 DNA: TGTGCCAGCAGTTTATGGGCCGACAATCGGATTGGAGCTTTCTTT
CDR3 protein: CASSLWADNRIGAFF

D gene: .
clone size: .
J gene: TRBJ1-1
V gene: TRBV14
CDR3 DNA: TGTGCCAGCAGCCTTACCCTTTGGGAGGAATCCACTGAAGCTTTCTTT
CDR3 protein: CASSLTLWEESTEAFF

D gene: .
clone size: .
J gene: TRBJ1-5
V gene: TRBV4-2
CDR3 DNA: TGTGCCAGCAGCCAAGACCAAAATCAGCCCCAGCATTTT
CDR3 protein: CASSQDQNQPQHF

D gene: TRBD1
clone size: .
J gene: TRBJ2-1
V gene: TRBV7-2
CDR3 DNA: TGTGCCAGCAGCCCCGACAGGGGAAGGTACAATGAGCAGTTCTTC
CDR3 protein: CASSPDRGRYNEQFF

D gene: .
clone size: .
J gene: TRBJ2-7
V gene: TRBV27
CDR3 DNA: TGTGCCTCAAGGCGGGGCTACGAGCAGTACTTC
CDR3 protein: CASRRGYEQYF

D gene: .
clone size: few
J gene: TRBJ1-6
V gene: TRBV6-6
CDR3 DNA: TGTGCCAGCAGCCCCGACAGTTCCTATAATTCACCCCTCCACTTT
CDR3 protein: CASSPDSSYNSPLHF

D gene: .
clone size: .
J gene: TRBJ2-2
V gene: TRBV6-5
CDR3 DNA: TGTGCCAGCAGCCACAGAAACACCGGGGAGCTGTTTTTT
CDR3 protein: CASSHRNTGELFF

D gene: .
clone size: .
J gene: TRBJ1-1
V gene: TRBV15
CDR3 DNA: TGTGCCACCAGCAGAGACCGGACGGCCGGGGCCACTGAAGCTTTCTTT
CDR3 protein: CATSRDRTAGATEAFF